The 30 T cell receptor beta chains presented below share a single source sample, sequenced in a study of blood T cells in healthy people across ages. Primed by a sample-barcoded 5' primer and a J-beta primer mix, a second PCR proceeded for about 7 to 11 cycles. Using its own MiXCR run on the 5' RACE reads, TCRdb lists one record per CDR3 protein. The sample records 700,000 to 1,000,000 distinct CDR3 sequences, 40% to 50% being singletons. The sample consisted of blood. These receptor sequences come from a man aged 55-75 years in good health.

V gene TRBV15 combines with J gene TRBJ1-4; perhaps TRBD1 as D (6 bases). CDR3 length equals 14 residues. The germline V and J ends were trimmed by 6 bases and 5 bases, with 13 bases remaining between them. CDR1 and CDR2 (germline): LNHNV, YYDKDF (reference sequence). The CDR3 DNA reads TGTGCCACCAGATGGGACACCGCAAATGAAAAACTGTTTTTT. Translation: CATRWDTANEKLFF.

The genes are TRBV3-1 and TRBJ1-4; D is perhaps TRBD1 (6 bases). V was shortened by 4 bases and J by 8 bases, with 14 bases between the two germline ends. Germline V gene sequence: CDR1 LGHDT, CDR2 YNNKEL (reference sequence). The CDR3 is 14 amino acids. For the CDR3, the DNA is TGTGCCAGCAGCCTTCGAACAACAGGGGAAAAACTGTTTTTT. This sequence encodes CASSLRTTGEKLFF.

The chain recombines TRBV6-1 with TRBJ1-2; a weak D match, TRBD1 (5 bases). The CDR3 spans 12 residues. Germline-derived CDR1 and CDR2 are MNHNS and SASEGT. The V gene lost 3 bases and the J gene lost 3 bases, with 5 bases spanning the gap. CDR3 sequence (DNA): TGTGCCAGCAGTGAGACAGACTATGGCTACACCTTC. Protein sequence: CASSETDYGYTF.

This clonotype occurred many times. The chain combines TRBV4-3 with TRBJ1-4; maybe TRBD1 (5 bases). V shed 4 bases and J shed 3 bases, with 12 bases lying between them. CDR3 length: 15 residues. Germline loops: CDR1 LGHNA, CDR2 YSLEER. CDR3 coding DNA: TGCGCCAGCAGCCCGACCGGGACGGCTAATGAAAAACTGTTTTTT. Residues: CASSPTGTANEKLFF.

The rearrangement links TRBV6-6 to TRBJ1-5; 7 nucleotides line up with TRBD1. CDR1 is MNHNY and CDR2 is SVGAGI in the germline V gene (reference sequence). This CDR3 is 15 amino acids long. The trim removed 5 bases at V and 3 bases at J, leaving 7 bases unmatched. The CDR3 sequence: CASSHRTGNNQPQHF. The DNA of the CDR3 is TGTGCCAGCAGTCATCGGACAGGCAACAATCAGCCCCAGCATTTT.

This CDR3 is CASTLLGTDTQYF. The DNA of the CDR3 is TGTGCCAGCACCCTCTTGGGCACAGATACGCAGTATTTT. The chain joins TRBV2 to TRBJ2-3; no clear D. The ends were cut back, 7 bases at V and 1 base at J, with 9 bases in the middle. The CDR3 length is 13 residues. The germline gives CDR1 SNHLY, CDR2 FYNNEI.

The CDR3 region has the DNA TGCGCCAGCAGCGTACCTAGCGGGTCGAGCTCCTACAATGAGCAGTTCTTC. It translates to CASSVPSGSSSYNEQFF. This chain connects TRBV10-2 to TRBJ2-1; 8 bases map to TRBD2. In germline, CDR1 is WSHSY, CDR2 SAAADI. This CDR3 has 17 amino acids. V lost 6 bases and J lost 0; bases outside the gene matches: 10.

CDR3 residues: CSVEVVGDEAFF. The CDR3 nucleotides are TGCAGCGTTGAGGTAGTGGGGGACGAAGCTTTCTTT. The chain combines TRBV29-1 with TRBJ1-1; perhaps TRBD1 as D (5 bases). The CDR3 has 12 residues. With 3 bases removed from V and 8 bases from J, the gap between germline ends came to 13 bases. Germline V gene data show CDR1 as SQVTM and CDR2 as ANQGSEA.

V usage is TRBV7-2 and J usage is TRBJ1-6; 7 bases line up with TRBD1. Germline lookup yields CDR1 SGHTA and CDR2 FQGNSA. With 6 bases clipped from V and 9 bases from J, the junction kept 8 bases outside the gene matches. The CDR3 is 14 residues long. This chain's CDR3 is CASRTGTEVSPLHF. CDR3 nucleotides: TGTGCCAGCAGGACGGGGACAGAAGTTTCACCCCTCCACTTT.

To note about this clonotype: The junction departs from the called germline gene at one end, perhaps through a read error. J is TRBJ2-5 and V is TRBV7-6; D is perhaps TRBD1 (5 bases). From germline, CDR1 is SGHVS and CDR2 FNYEAQ. The CDR3 runs 16 residues. The CDR3 DNA reads as TGTGCCTGCAGCCCAACAGGTGTCCCAAACCAAGAGACCCAGTACTTC. Its translation is CACSPTGVPNQETQYF.

The chain employs TRBV28 and TRBJ2-3, with D perhaps assigned TRBD1 or TRBD2 (5 bases each). The CDR3 is 13 residues long. Trimming stripped 4 bases from V and 5 bases from J, with 10 bases between. Germline lookup yields CDR1 MDHEN and CDR2 SYDVKM. Written as DNA, the CDR3 is TGTGCCAGCAGTTCAGGGAGTGTAGATACGCAGTATTTT. Amino acid sequence: CASSSGSVDTQYF.

This sequence joins TRBV6-2 or TRBV6-3 and TRBJ1-2; 10 bases are shared with TRBD1. The CDR3 length is 14 residues. J lost 8 bases, V lost 5 bases, and 8 bases had no gene match. CDR1 MNHEY and CDR2 SVGEGT come from the germline V gene. Here the CDR3 reads CASSTPGQGKGYTF. DNA for the CDR3: TGTGCCAGCAGTACGCCGGGACAGGGGAAGGGCTACACCTTC.

The V call is TRBV6-2 or TRBV6-3, the J call TRBJ2-5, with 11 bases matching TRBD2. With V trimmed by 3 bases and J by 5 bases, 5 bases remained unmatched. Germline CDR1 is MNHEY and CDR2 is SVGEGT. The CDR3 sequence is 15 residues long. For the CDR3, the DNA is TGTGCCAGCAGTTATCTAGCGGGGGGCCGGGAGACCCAGTACTTC. Amino acid sequence: CASSYLAGGRETQYF.

This chain links TRBV6-6 with TRBJ2-3; the match to TRBD2 covers 10 bases. Germline V CDR1 and CDR2: MNHNY, SVGAGI (reference sequence). The CDR3 spans 15 residues. V shed 4 bases, J shed 4 bases, and the junction held 5 bases outside the gene matches. This chain's CDR3 is CASSFPSGGADTQYF. In DNA, the CDR3 is TGTGCCAGCAGTTTTCCTAGCGGGGGAGCAGATACGCAGTATTTT.

This clonotype was counted once. One end of the junction is discordant with germline, which a read error may explain. The chain recombines TRBV4-3 with TRBJ2-4; perhaps TRBD1 as D (6 bases). From germline, CDR1 is LGHNA and CDR2 YSLEER. This CDR3 comprises 18 residues. CDR3 coding DNA: TGCGCCAGCAGCCAAGATCTCAGGGGCACCCGGAACAAAAACATTGAGTACTTC. Translated: CASSQDLRGTRNKNIEYF.

Only a few counts were recorded for this clonotype. The chain has TRBV7-2 and TRBJ2-5; TRBD1 is a possible D gene (6 bases). V lost 5 bases, J lost 9 bases, and 25 bases lay in between. Germline assignment: CDR1 SGHTA and CDR2 FQGNSA. The CDR3 is made up of 16 amino acids. Written as DNA, the CDR3 is TGTGCCAGCAGCCCCCAAGGTGGGGGCAGGTTGCGGTCCCAGTACTTC. It translates to CASSPQGGGRLRSQYF.

This clonotype was detected once. V is TRBV11-2 and J is TRBJ2-1; 8 bases match TRBD2. CDR3 size: 18 residues. Trimming at V came to 0 bases and at J to 1 base, leaving 8 bases not matched to a gene. CDR1 SGHAT and CDR2 FQNNGV come from the germline V gene. CDR3 amino acids: CASSLDSAGDRSYNEQFF. For the CDR3, the DNA is TGTGCCAGCAGCTTAGACTCAGCGGGAGATAGATCCTACAATGAGCAGTTCTTC.

This clonotype appeared many times. One end of the junction does not line up with germline, which may come from a read error. The chain is built from TRBV7-8 and TRBJ2-1; weak D call: TRBD2 (5 bases). Germline V lookup: CDR1 SGHVS, CDR2 FQNEAQ. The CDR3 has 15 amino acids. Here the CDR3 DNA reads TGCGCCAGCAGCTTGCTAGGGAGCTCCTACAATGAGCAGTTCTTC. This encodes CASSLLGSSYNEQFF.

This clonotype came up many times. V gene TRBV29-1 combines with J gene TRBJ2-7; 8 bases match TRBD1. Per the germline V gene, CDR1 is SQVTM and CDR2 is ANQGSEA. The V segment lost 7 bases and the J segment 3 bases; nucleotides outside the gene matches: 8. CDR3 length: 13 residues. CDR3 loop: CSAGSGGIYEQYF. As DNA, the CDR3 is TGCAGCGCGGGGTCAGGGGGCATCTACGAGCAGTACTTC.

The chain is built from TRBV5-1 and TRBJ1-4; D uncertain. Per germline, CDR1 SGHRS and CDR2 YFSETQ. The CDR3 is made up of 10 amino acids. Between the trimmed V and J ends, which lost 6 bases and 3 bases, there was a span of 0 bases. DNA of the CDR3: TGCGCCAGCACTAATGAAAAACTGTTTTTT. Translated, it gives CASTNEKLFF.

The chain is built from TRBV24-1 and TRBJ2-5, with a tentative D call TRBD2 (5 bases). Per the germline V gene, CDR1 is KGHDR and CDR2 is SFDVKD. The CDR3 extends over 16 amino acids. The V and J ends lost 4 bases and 11 bases respectively, with 25 bases between them. In DNA, the CDR3 is TGTGCCACCAGTGACCGAACCGGGGTCCTATACAATGAGCAGTACTTC. Translating gives CATSDRTGVLYNEQYF.

The genes are TRBV19 and TRBJ2-5; 7 bases match TRBD1. In germline, CDR1 is LNHDA, CDR2 SQIVND (reference sequence). This CDR3 spans 16 amino acids. V shed 7 bases and J 1 base; nucleotides not matched to a gene: 12. In nucleotides, the CDR3 is TGTGCCAGTACCGACAGGGCCCCTACTAGCCAAGAGACCCAGTACTTC. It encodes CASTDRAPTSQETQYF.

V gene TRBV20-1 combines with J gene TRBJ2-4, with a possible D match to TRBD2 (7 bases). Germline V gives CDR1 DFQATT, CDR2 SNEGSKA (reference sequence). The CDR3 length is 15 residues. V lost 0 bases, J lost 6 bases, and 15 bases lay in between. The CDR3 region has the DNA TGCAGTGCTAGAGATCGAGGGGGGGCCTTAAACATTCAGTACTTC. As protein: CSARDRGGALNIQYF.

This clonotype was detected ten times or more. The genes are TRBV7-2 and TRBJ2-1; the D gene is possibly TRBD2 (5 bases). Germline V CDR1 and CDR2: SGHTA, FQGNSA. This CDR3 is built from 12 residues. V was shortened by 5 bases and J by 11 bases, with 13 bases between the two germline ends. CDR3 sequence reads: CASSDGREKQFF. The CDR3 bases are TGTGCCAGCAGCGACGGACGGGAAAAGCAGTTCTTC.

V usage is TRBV7-9 and J usage is TRBJ2-5; D possibly corresponds to TRBD1 (5 bases). Deletions cut 5 bases from V and 0 bases from J, with 13 bases between. The CDR3 totals 15 residues. Per the germline V gene, CDR1 is SEHNR and CDR2 is FQNEAQ (reference sequence). CDR3 sequence: CASSRLRTHQETQYF. CDR3 bases: TGTGCCAGCAGCCGCCTTCGGACACACCAAGAGACCCAGTACTTC.

The chain links TRBV2 to TRBJ1-1; a possible D gene is TRBD1 (5 bases). Germline V gene sequence: CDR1 SNHLY, CDR2 FYNNEI. Trimming took off 6 bases at V and 0 bases at J, with 11 bases between the two ends. The CDR3 runs to 14 residues. CDR3 nucleotides: TGTGCCAGCAGGGAAAAGACAGTGAACACTGAAGCTTTCTTT. Protein product: CASREKTVNTEAFF.

This sequence joins TRBV28 and TRBJ2-3; 9 bases are shared with TRBD2. The CDR3 consists of 16 residues. The germline CDR1 and CDR2 sequences are MDHEN and SYDVKM. With 2 bases clipped from V and 2 bases from J, the junction kept 5 bases outside the gene matches. CDR3 sequence: CASSLPQRGATDTQYF. The CDR3 coding sequence is TGTGCCAGCAGTTTACCTCAGCGGGGGGCCACAGATACGCAGTATTTT.

This rearrangement joins TRBV4-3 to TRBJ2-1; 9 nucleotides agree with TRBD1. J was trimmed by 9 bases and V by 1 base; bases with no gene match: 10. CDR1 LGHNA and CDR2 YSLEER come from the germline V gene. CDR3 size: 16 residues. CDR3 nucleotide sequence: TGCGCCAGCAGCCAAGCCGGGACAGGGAAGGTCACTGAGCAGTTCTTC. Its protein is CASSQAGTGKVTEQFF.

The V and J genes are TRBV29-1 and TRBJ2-1, with 9 bases matching TRBD1. V gave up 3 bases and J gave up 8 bases; unmatched junction bases: 8. The CDR3 is 14 residues long. Germline CDR1 reads SQVTM; CDR2 reads ANQGSEA. The CDR3 DNA reads as TGCAGCGTTGATCGGGACAGGGATGGTCATGAGCAGTTCTTC. Translated: CSVDRDRDGHEQFF.

The rearrangement joins TRBV7-2 to TRBJ1-2; D is ambiguous. There are 12 residues in the CDR3. CDR1 and CDR2 from the germline V gene are SGHTA and FQGNSA. Trimming removed 4 bases at V and 4 bases at J, with 7 bases between. CDR3 coding DNA: TGTGCCAGCAGCTCCGACCTCTATGGCTACACCTTC. It yields the protein CASSSDLYGYTF.